The rows below give T cell receptor beta chains drawn from one sample of a study of T cell responses to AZD1222 COVID-19 vaccine. Here immunoSEQ multiplex PCR was the method, and the copy in TCRdb shows in-frame clones only, minus some. The table lists about 130,000 clones, around 87% of them singletons. The specimen was peripheral blood, collected on day 0 of AZD1222 vaccination. These receptors came from an adult in good health. CDR3s include the opening cysteine and the closing phenylalanine or tryptophan. A D gene is named only where the DNA matches it firmly.

TRBV7-8	TRBJ1-2	TRBD1	TGTGCCAGCAGCTTAGAGTGGGGACAGGGGGTTTATGGCTACACCTTC	CASSLEWGQGVYGYTF
TRBV14	TRBJ2-1	NA	TGTGCCAGCAGCCGCGGACGGGACAATGAGCAGTTCTTC	CASSRGRDNEQFF
TRBV14	TRBJ2-5	NA	TGTGCCAGCAGCCAAGTATTAGTCGGGACCCAGTACTTC	CASSQVLVGTQYF
TRBV23-1	TRBJ2-7	NA	TGCGCCAGCAGTCAATCATCTTTATCGAACTCCTACGAGCAGTACTTC	CASSQSSLSNSYEQYF
TRBV6-5	TRBJ1-2	NA	TGTGCCAGCAGTTACTCGTGGTCAGGGGTAGAGGGCTACACCTTC	CASSYSWSGVEGYTF
TRBV4-2	TRBJ2-5	NA	TGTGCCAGCAGCCAAGCCGCTAGCGCGCAAGAGACCCAGTACTTC	CASSQAASAQETQYF
TRBV3-1/TRBV3-2	TRBJ1-2	NA	TGTGCCAGCAGCCATCCCGCCGCCTATGGCTACACCTTC	CASSHPAAYGYTF
TRBV6-5	TRBJ2-1	NA	TGTGCCAGCAATAGGGACAATCCCTACAATGAGCAGTTCTTC	CASNRDNPYNEQFF
TRBV28	TRBJ2-1	TRBD2	TGTGCCAGCAGTTCCCTCAGGGTAGCGGGAGCGTCCTACAATGAGCAGTTCTTC	CASSSLRVAGASYNEQFF
TRBV2	TRBJ2-2	NA	TGTGCCAGCAGTCTACAGGCCCCCGGGGAGCTGTTTTTT	CASSLQAPGELFF
TRBV5-1	TRBJ2-1	NA	TGCGCCAGCAGCTTCGGACGCAGCTCCTACAATGAGCAGTTCTTC	CASSFGRSSYNEQFF